These 13 T cell receptor beta chains originate from one sample sequenced in a study of shared clonotypes between healthy human individuals. TCRdb's copy holds only in-frame clones and misses some; the assay was immunoSEQ multiplex PCR. Counted here are approximately 530,000 clones, less than 96% occurring once; the ten biggest clones make up approximately 0.06%. Input material: naive CD4+ T cells sorted from blood. Subset indicated: CD45RA+ positively selected. The origin of the receptors is a woman in her twenties or thirties in good health.

This chain links TRBV28 with TRBJ2-3; the D is unclear. The CDR3 totals 16 residues. Trimming stripped 3 bases from V and 2 bases from J, with 15 bases between. Germline lookup yields CDR1 MDHEN and CDR2 SYDVKM. The CDR3 loop is CASSFPDETNTDTQYF. The DNA for the CDR3 is TGTGCCAGCAGTTTCCCAGATGAGACGAACACAGATACGCAGTATTTT. Supplemented by reference TRBV28 and TRBJ2-3, the full variable domain reads DVKVTQSSRYLVKRTGEKVFLECVQDMDHENMFWYRQDPGLGLRLIYFSYDVKMKEKGDIPEGYSVSREKKERFSLILESASTNQTSMYLCASSFPDETNTDTQYFGPGTRLTVL.

V and J are TRBV11-2 and TRBJ2-1; TRBD2 agrees at 11 bases. Germline V gene lookup returns CDR1 SGHAT and CDR2 FQNNGV. The trim removed 5 bases at V and 7 bases at J, leaving 10 bases unmatched. The length of the CDR3 is 16 residues. CDR3 residues: CASSQGLAGLGNEQFF. CDR3 nucleotide sequence: TGTGCCAGCAGCCAAGGACTAGCGGGCTTGGGAAATGAGCAGTTCTTC.

The V call is TRBV5-1, the J call TRBJ2-2; D call uncertain. The CDR3 is made up of 15 amino acids. Per the germline V gene, CDR1 is SGHRS and CDR2 is YFSETQ. Trimming removed 2 bases at V and 0 bases at J, with 8 bases between. The CDR3 sequence: CASSFLFANTGELFF. The CDR3 DNA sequence: TGCGCCAGCAGCTTCCTGTTCGCGAACACCGGGGAGCTGTTTTTT.

V and J are TRBV6-1 and TRBJ2-7, with 8 bases fitting TRBD1. V was pared by 6 bases and J by 6 bases, with 7 bases of the junction left unmatched. The CDR3 sequence is 13 residues long. CDR1 and CDR2 from the germline V gene are MNHNS and SASEGT. DNA for the CDR3: TGTGCCAGCAGGCTATCAGGGGGCGTCGAGCAGTACTTC. This codes for CASRLSGGVEQYF.

The chain's CDR3 is CASSPGQGGNEQFF. In nucleotides, the CDR3 is TGTGCCAGCAGCCCCGGACAGGGCGGCAATGAGCAGTTCTTC. The chain uses TRBV7-3 and TRBJ2-1, with 8 bases aligning to TRBD1. The CDR3 has 14 residues. Germline-derived CDR1 and CDR2 are SGHTA and FQGTGA. Trimming at V came to 5 bases and at J to 6 bases, leaving 6 bases not matched to a gene.

The chain is built from TRBV2 and TRBJ1-6; D gene uncertain. The CDR3 loop spans 12 amino acids. V was cut by 7 bases and J by 5 bases, with 6 bases left in between. CDR1 and CDR2 (germline): SNHLY, FYNNEI. The CDR3 is CASTSHNSPLHF. For the CDR3, the DNA is TGTGCCAGCACCAGTCATAATTCACCCCTCCACTTT.

The CDR3 here is CAIPAKTGDNSPLHF. The CDR3 DNA reads as TGTGCCATCCCGGCGAAGACAGGTGATAATTCACCCCTCCACTTT. V gene TRBV7-9 combines with J gene TRBJ1-6; D may be TRBD1 (6 bases). In germline, CDR1 is SEHNR, CDR2 FQNEAQ (reference sequence). Trimming pared 10 bases from V and 5 bases from J, leaving 18 bases between. The CDR3 runs 15 residues.

The chain combines TRBV6-1 with TRBJ1-6, with D perhaps TRBD1 (6 bases). V lost 4 bases and J lost 9, with 16 bases in between. Germline CDR1 MNHNS, CDR2 SASEGT. The CDR3 loop spans 15 amino acids. The CDR3 DNA is TGTGCCAGCAGTGCAGTCAGGGGATTTATTTCACCCCTCCACTTT. Amino acids: CASSAVRGFISPLHF.

The rearrangement links TRBV18 to TRBJ1-3; D might be TRBD1 (6 bases). CDR3 size: 16 residues. The ends were cut back, 0 bases at V and 2 bases at J, with 11 bases in the middle. Germline assignment: CDR1 KGHSH and CDR2 LQKENI. CDR3 sequence: CASSPPGQSAGNTIYF. The CDR3 DNA sequence: TGTGCCAGCTCACCACCAGGACAGTCAGCTGGAAACACCATATATTTT.

The chain uses TRBV5-4 and TRBJ1-1, with a tentative D call TRBD1 (5 bases). Germline V gene sequence: CDR1 SGHNT, CDR2 YYREEE (reference sequence). The CDR3 length is 15 residues. Deletions cut 4 bases from V and 1 base from J, with 14 bases between. DNA of the CDR3: TGTGCCAGCAGCCGCTATGGGACGGAGAACACTGAAGCTTTCTTT. This translates into CASSRYGTENTEAFF.

This clone was detected once. This sequence joins TRBV5-1 and TRBJ2-6; 7 bases align to TRBD1. The junction had 19 bases not matched to a gene; V was cut back by 5 bases and J by 2 bases. Germline V CDR1 and CDR2: SGHRS, YFSETQ. This CDR3 region has 20 residues. The CDR3 DNA follows: TGCGCCAGCAGTCTGATAGGTAGGGACAGTGGAAGCCCTGGGGCCAACGTCCTGACTTTC. This encodes CASSLIGRDSGSPGANVLTF. Based on the CDR3 plus reference TRBV5-1 and TRBJ2-6, the full variable domain is KAGVTQTPRYLIKTRGQQVTLSCSPISGHRSVSWYQQTPGQGLQFLFEYFSETQRNKGNFPGRFSGRQFSNSRSEMNVSTLELGDSALYLCASSLIGRDSGSPGANVLTFGAGSRLTVL.

The V call is TRBV6-5, the J call TRBJ1-2, with D maybe TRBD1 (5 bases). The CDR3 is made up of 13 amino acids. Per the germline V gene, CDR1 is MNHEY and CDR2 is SVGAGI. The V and J ends lost 6 bases and 5 bases respectively, with 13 bases between them. The CDR3 DNA sequence: TGTGCCAGCAGCTCCGACAGAGCTTATGGCTACACCTTC. This gives the protein CASSSDRAYGYTF.

The chain has TRBV5-1 and TRBJ2-3; perhaps TRBD2 as D (7 bases). The germline V and J ends were trimmed by 3 bases and 4 bases, with 21 bases remaining between them. CDR1 SGHRS and CDR2 YFSETQ come from the germline V gene. There are 17 residues in the CDR3. The CDR3 bases are TGCGCCAGCAGCTCTGGACCTGCGGGGGCGCCCCCAGATACGCAGTATTTT. Encoded protein: CASSSGPAGAPPDTQYF.